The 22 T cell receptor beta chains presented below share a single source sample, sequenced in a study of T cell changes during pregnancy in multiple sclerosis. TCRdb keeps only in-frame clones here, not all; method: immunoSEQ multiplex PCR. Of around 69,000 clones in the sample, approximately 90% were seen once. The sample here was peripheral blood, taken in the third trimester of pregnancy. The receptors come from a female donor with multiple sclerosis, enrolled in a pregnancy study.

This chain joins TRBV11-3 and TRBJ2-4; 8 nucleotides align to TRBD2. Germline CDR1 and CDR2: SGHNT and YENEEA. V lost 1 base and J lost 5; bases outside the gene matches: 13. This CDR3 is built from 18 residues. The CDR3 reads CASSLGVKDGRGENIQYF. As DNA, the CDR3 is TGTGCCAGCAGCTTAGGAGTTAAGGACGGGCGGGGGGAAAACATTCAGTACTTC.

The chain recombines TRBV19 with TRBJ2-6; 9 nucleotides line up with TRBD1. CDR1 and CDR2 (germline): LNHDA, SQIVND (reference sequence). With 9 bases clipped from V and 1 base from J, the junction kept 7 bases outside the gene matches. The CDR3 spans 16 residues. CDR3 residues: CASTTGGSSGANVLTF. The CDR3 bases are TGTGCCAGCACGACAGGGGGAAGTTCTGGGGCCAACGTCCTGACTTTC.

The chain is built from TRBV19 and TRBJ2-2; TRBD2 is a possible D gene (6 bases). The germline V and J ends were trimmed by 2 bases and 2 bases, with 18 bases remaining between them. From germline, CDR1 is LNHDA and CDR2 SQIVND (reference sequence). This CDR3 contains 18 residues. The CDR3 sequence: CASSILGGISRNTGELFF. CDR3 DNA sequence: TGTGCCAGTAGTATATTGGGCGGGATCTCAAGAAACACCGGGGAGCTGTTTTTT.

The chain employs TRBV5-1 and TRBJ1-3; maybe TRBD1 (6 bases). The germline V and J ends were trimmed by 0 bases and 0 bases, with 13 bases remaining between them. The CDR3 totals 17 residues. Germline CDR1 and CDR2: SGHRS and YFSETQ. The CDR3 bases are TGCGCCAGCAGCTTGGACTCACAGGGCTCCTCTGGAAACACCATATATTTT. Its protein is CASSLDSQGSSGNTIYF.

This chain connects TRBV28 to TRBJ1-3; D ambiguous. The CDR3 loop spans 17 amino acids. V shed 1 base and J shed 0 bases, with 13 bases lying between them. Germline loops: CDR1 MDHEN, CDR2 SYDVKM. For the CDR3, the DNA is TGTGCCAGCAGTTTATCCCGGACTGAATCCTCTGGAAACACCATATATTTT. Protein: CASSLSRTESSGNTIYF. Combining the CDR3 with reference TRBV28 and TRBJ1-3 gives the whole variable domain DVKVTQSSRYLVKRTGEKVFLECVQDMDHENMFWYRQDPGLGLRLIYFSYDVKMKEKGDIPEGYSVSREKKERFSLILESASTNQTSMYLCASSLSRTESSGNTIYFGEGSWLTVV.

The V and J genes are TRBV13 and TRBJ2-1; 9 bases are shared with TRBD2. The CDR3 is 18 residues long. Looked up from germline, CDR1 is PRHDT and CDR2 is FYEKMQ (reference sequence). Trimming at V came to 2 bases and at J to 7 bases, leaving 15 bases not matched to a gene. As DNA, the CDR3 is TGTGCCAGCAGCTTATTTAATGAGAGGCTAGCGGGAATGAATGAGCAGTTCTTC. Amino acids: CASSLFNERLAGMNEQFF.

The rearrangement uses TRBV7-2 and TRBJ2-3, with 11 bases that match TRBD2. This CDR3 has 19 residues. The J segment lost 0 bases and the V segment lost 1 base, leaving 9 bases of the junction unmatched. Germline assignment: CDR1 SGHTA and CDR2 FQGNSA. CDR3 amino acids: CASSLGVLGLAESTDTQYF. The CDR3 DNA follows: TGTGCCAGCAGCTTAGGGGTCTTGGGACTAGCGGAGAGCACAGATACGCAGTATTTT.

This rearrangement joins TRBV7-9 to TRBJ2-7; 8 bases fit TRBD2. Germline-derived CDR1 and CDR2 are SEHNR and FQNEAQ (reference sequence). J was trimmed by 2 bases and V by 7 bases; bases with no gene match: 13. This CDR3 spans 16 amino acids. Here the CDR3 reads CASTKPGGDTPYEQYF. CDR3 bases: TGTGCCAGCACCAAACCCGGGGGGGACACCCCCTACGAGCAGTACTTC.

This CDR3 reads CASSSPGTGHYGYTF. CDR3 nucleotides: TGTGCCAGCTCATCGCCCGGGACAGGGCACTATGGCTACACCTTC. The genes are TRBV18 and TRBJ1-2, with 9 bases matching TRBD1. Germline loops: CDR1 KGHSH, CDR2 LQKENI. The V gene end was trimmed by 5 bases and the J gene end by 3 bases; junction bases not matched to a gene: 7. CDR3 size: 15 residues.

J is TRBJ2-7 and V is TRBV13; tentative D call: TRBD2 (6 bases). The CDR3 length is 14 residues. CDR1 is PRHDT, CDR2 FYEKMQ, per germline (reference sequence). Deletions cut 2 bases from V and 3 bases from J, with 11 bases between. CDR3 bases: TGTGCCAGCAGCTTACGGGGGTCGGTCTACGAGCAGTACTTC. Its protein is CASSLRGSVYEQYF.

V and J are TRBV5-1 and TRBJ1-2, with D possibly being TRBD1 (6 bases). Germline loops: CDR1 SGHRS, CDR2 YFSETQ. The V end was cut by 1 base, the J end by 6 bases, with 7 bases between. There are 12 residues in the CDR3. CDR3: CASSLRGNGYTF. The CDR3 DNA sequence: TGCGCCAGCAGCTTGAGGGGGAATGGCTACACCTTC.

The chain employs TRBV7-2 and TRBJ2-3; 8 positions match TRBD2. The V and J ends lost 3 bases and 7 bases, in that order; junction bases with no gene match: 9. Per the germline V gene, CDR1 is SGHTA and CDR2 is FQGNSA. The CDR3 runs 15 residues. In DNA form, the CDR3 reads TGTGCCAGCAGCTTTCTACGGGAGGGCCAATATACGCAGTATTTT. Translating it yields CASSFLREGQYTQYF.

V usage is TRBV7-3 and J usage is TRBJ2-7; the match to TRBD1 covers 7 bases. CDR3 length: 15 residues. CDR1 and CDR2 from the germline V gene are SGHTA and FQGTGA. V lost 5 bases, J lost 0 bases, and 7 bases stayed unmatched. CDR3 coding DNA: TGTGCCAGCAGCCGAGGACAGGTTGTCTCCTACGAGCAGTACTTC. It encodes CASSRGQVVSYEQYF.

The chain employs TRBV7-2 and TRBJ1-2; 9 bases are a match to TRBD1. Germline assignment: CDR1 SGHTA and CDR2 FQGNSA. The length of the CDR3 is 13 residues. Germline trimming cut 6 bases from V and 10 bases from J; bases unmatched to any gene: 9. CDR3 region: CASRPWDRDDYTF. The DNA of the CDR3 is TGTGCCAGCAGACCGTGGGACAGGGATGACTACACCTTC.

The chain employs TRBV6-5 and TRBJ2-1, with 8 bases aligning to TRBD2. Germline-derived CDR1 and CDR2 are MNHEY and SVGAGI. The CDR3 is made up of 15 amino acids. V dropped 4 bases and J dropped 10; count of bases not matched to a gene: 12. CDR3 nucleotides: TGTGCCAGCAGTTCCCAAGCGGGAGACCGCGGAGAGCAGTTCTTC. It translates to CASSSQAGDRGEQFF.

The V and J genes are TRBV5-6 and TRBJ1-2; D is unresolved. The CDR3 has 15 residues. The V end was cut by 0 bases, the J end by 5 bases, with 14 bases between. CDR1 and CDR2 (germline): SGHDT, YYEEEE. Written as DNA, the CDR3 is TGTGCCAGCAGCTTGGGCGGTAAAGTTAGTTATGGCTACACCTTC. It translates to CASSLGGKVSYGYTF.

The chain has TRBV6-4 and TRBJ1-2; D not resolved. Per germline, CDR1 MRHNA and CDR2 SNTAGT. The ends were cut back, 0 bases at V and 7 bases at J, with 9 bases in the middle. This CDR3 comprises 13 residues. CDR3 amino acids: CASSDSTGFGYTF. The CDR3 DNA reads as TGTGCCAGCAGTGACTCTACCGGGTTTGGCTACACCTTC.

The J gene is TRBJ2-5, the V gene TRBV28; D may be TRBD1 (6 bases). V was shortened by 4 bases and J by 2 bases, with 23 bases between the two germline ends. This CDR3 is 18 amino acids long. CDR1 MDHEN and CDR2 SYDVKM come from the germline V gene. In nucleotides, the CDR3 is TGTGCCAGCAGTTCTTACCTAGATCGAAACAGGGAACAAGAGACCCAGTACTTC. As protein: CASSSYLDRNREQETQYF.

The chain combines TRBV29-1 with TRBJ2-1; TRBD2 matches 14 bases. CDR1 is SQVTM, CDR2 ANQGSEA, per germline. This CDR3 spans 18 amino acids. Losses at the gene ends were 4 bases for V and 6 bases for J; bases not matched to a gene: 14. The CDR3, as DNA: TGCAGCGTTGTGGGGGCACAGGCAGGACTAGCGGGAGGCAATGAGCAGTTCTTC. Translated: CSVVGAQAGLAGGNEQFF.

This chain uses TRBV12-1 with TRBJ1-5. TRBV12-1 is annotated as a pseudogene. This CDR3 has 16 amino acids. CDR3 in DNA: TGTGCCAGCAGCTGGAGGGGGGGCGCAGGCAATCAGCCCCAGCATTTT. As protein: CASSWRGGAGNQPQHF.

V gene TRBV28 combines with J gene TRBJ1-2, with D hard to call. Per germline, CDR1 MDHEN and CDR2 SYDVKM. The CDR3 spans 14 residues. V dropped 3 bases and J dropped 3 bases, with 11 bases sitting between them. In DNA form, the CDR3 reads TGTGCCAGCAGTTTGGCGGGAAGGGACTATGGCTACACCTTC. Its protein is CASSLAGRDYGYTF.

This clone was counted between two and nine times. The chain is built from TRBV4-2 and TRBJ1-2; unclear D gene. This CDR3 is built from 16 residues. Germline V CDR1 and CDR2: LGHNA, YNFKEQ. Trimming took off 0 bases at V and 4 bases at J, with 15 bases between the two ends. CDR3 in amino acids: CASSQDGEPQSYGYTF. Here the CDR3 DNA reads TGTGCCAGCAGCCAAGATGGGGAGCCACAGAGCTATGGCTACACCTTC.